Each of the 8 T cell receptor beta chains below was sequenced from the same sample in a study of response to subunit inactivated influenza vaccine. TCRdb re-called the RT-PCR reads through MiXCR, storing one row per CDR3 protein. The table lists 500,000 or so distinct CDR3 sequences, about 15% of them singletons, with 2.5% to 3.5% in the top ten. The source was CD4+ T cells sorted from PBMCs, collected about 24 months after vaccination. These receptors were taken from a man aged 50 to 75 who received an inactivated influenza vaccine.

This sequence joins TRBV20-1 and TRBJ1-5; the D is unclear. Per the germline V gene, CDR1 is DFQATT and CDR2 is SNEGSKA (reference sequence). V was pared by 2 bases and J by 8 bases, with 10 bases between. This CDR3 is 12 amino acids long. Here the CDR3 DNA reads TGCAGTGCTAGATGGGGATTGGAGCCCCAGCATTTT. Protein: CSARWGLEPQHF.

The chain links TRBV4-2 to TRBJ2-7; D is perhaps TRBD1 (6 bases). The germline V gene has CDR1 LGHNA and CDR2 YNFKEQ. The CDR3 is made up of 14 amino acids. The germline V and J ends were trimmed by 4 bases and 2 bases, with 12 bases remaining between them. The DNA for the CDR3 is TGTGCCAGCAGCCCACGGACAGAGCCCTACGAGCAGTACTTC. Amino acid sequence: CASSPRTEPYEQYF.

This clonotype was seen more than once but under ten times. DNA for the CDR3: TGCGCCAGCAGCATACGGACTAGCGGGAGTTTAGTTGAGCAGTTCTTC. Translating gives CASSIRTSGSLVEQFF. The rearrangement joins TRBV5-1 to TRBJ2-1; 13 nucleotides align to TRBD2. The V segment lost 4 bases and the J segment 9 bases; nucleotides outside the gene matches: 10. CDR3 length equals 16 residues. The germline gives CDR1 SGHRS, CDR2 YFSETQ.

This chain uses TRBV5-5 with TRBJ2-1; D is undetermined. V shed 0 bases and J shed 7 bases, with 11 bases lying between them. There are 14 residues in the CDR3. Germline lookup yields CDR1 SGHKS and CDR2 YYEKEE (reference sequence). CDR3 DNA sequence: TGTGCCAGCAGCTTGGGGCAGTCTGCTAATGAGCAGTTCTTC. It encodes CASSLGQSANEQFF.

Concerning this clonotype: A much larger clone is a single base away; this may be a read error. The V gene is TRBV4-3, the J gene TRBJ2-3, with D unclear. V was shortened by 0 bases and J by 4 bases, with 8 bases between the two germline ends. Germline CDR1 is LGHNA and CDR2 is YSLEER. The CDR3 sequence is 14 residues long. For the CDR3, the DNA is TGCGCCAGCAGCCAAGATCCGGGCCCAGATACGCAGTATTTT. Translated, it gives CASSQDPGPDTQYF.

This clonotype was counted only a few times. The chain joins TRBV24-1 to TRBJ1-2; D not certain. The V gene's germline CDR1 is KGHDR and CDR2 SFDVKD. The germline V and J ends were trimmed by 5 bases and 3 bases, with 6 bases remaining between them. This CDR3 is 12 amino acids long. The CDR3 sequence is CATSGMDYGYTF. DNA of the CDR3: TGTGCCACCAGTGGAATGGACTATGGCTACACCTTC.

This clonotype has just a few counts. The J gene is TRBJ2-1, the V gene TRBV18; unclear D gene. Trimming removed 4 bases from V and 4 bases from J, with 8 bases in between. The germline V gene encodes CDR1 KGHSH and CDR2 LQKENI. The CDR3 has 13 amino acids. The DNA of the CDR3 is TGTGCCAGCTCACAAATTGAGTACAATGAGCAGTTCTTC. It yields the protein CASSQIEYNEQFF. Full variable domain (rest looked up from reference TRBV18 and TRBJ2-1): NAGVMQNPRHLVRRRGQEARLRCSPMKGHSHVYWYRQLPEEGLKFMVYLQKENIIDESGMPKERFSAEFPKEGPSILRIQQVVRGDSAAYFCASSQIEYNEQFFGPGTRLTVL.

This clonotype was picked up a small number of times. V usage is TRBV4-1 and J usage is TRBJ2-4; 10 bases are shared with TRBD2. The CDR3 covers 12 residues. With V trimmed by 6 bases and J by 15 bases, 8 bases remained unmatched. CDR1 is MGHRA and CDR2 is YSYEKL in the germline V gene. CDR3 bases: TGCGCCAGCAGGTCGAGCGGGGGGGCTTTGTACTTC. The encoded protein is CASRSSGGALYF.